This T cell receptor (beta chain) was sequenced for a study of pediatric ulcerative colitis. The germline V gene has CDR1 GTSNPN and CDR2 SVGIG (reference sequence). This CDR3 comprises 13 residues. The V segment lost 2 bases and the J segment 11 bases; nucleotides outside the gene matches: 9. The rectum was sampled with one to two pinch biopsies at colonoscopy. Profiling relied on immunoSEQ multiplex PCR, and the TCRdb table lists in-frame clones only, not all of them. The repertoire holds 40,000 to 60,000 clones, with around 81% as singletons. The specimen was gut tissue. This receptor was taken from a girl aged 10-17 years with moderate ulcerative colitis. The chain recombines TRBV30 with TRBJ1-5; 7 bases are a match to TRBD1. In DNA form, the CDR3 reads TGTGCCTGGAGTCCAGGGGGGGTAGGCACCCAGCATTTT. Its protein is CAWSPGGVGTQHF.